The subject of this entry is one TCR beta chain. Its target is not known. The data belong to a study of blood T cells in healthy people across ages. Study-level results: Estimates of total diversity, which came from one million sequenced T cells, were considered to be underestimates.

The germline CDR1 and CDR2 sequences are SGHAT and FQNNGV. The V end lost 2 bases, the J end lost 1 base, and 8 bases lay between the germline ends. CDR3 length equals 14 residues. The second PCR ran about 6 to 11 cycles with a sample-barcoded 5' primer and J-beta primers. TCRdb passed the 5' RACE reads through MiXCR, listing each CDR3 protein once. The repertoire consists of hundreds of thousands of distinct CDR3 sequences, with roughly 26% occurring once and the leading ten covering 25% to 30%. Sequences were obtained from blood. This sequence joins TRBV11-2 and TRBJ1-1; D gene unclear. This TCR derives from a woman in her seventies in good health. CDR3 coding DNA: TGTGCCAGCAGCTTATACGGGTGGAACACTGAAGCTTTCTTT. Translating it yields CASSLYGWNTEAFF.